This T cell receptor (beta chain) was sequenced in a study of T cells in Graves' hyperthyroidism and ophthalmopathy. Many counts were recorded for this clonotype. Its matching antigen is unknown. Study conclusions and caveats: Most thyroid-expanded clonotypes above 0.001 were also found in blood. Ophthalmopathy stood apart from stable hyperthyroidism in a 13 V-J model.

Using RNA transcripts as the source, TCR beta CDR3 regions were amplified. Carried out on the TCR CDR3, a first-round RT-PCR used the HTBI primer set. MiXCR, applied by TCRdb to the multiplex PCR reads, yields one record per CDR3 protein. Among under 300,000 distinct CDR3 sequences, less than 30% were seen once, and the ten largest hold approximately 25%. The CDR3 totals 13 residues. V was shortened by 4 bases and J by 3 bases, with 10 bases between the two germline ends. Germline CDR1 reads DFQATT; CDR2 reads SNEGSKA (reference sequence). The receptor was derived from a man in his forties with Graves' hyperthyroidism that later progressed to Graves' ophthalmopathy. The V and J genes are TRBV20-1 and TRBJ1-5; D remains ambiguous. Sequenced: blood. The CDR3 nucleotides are TGCAGTGCTATAGGTCAGAACAATCAGCCCCAGCATTTT. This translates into CSAIGQNNQPQHF.